The 21 T cell receptor beta chains in this list originate from one sample, sequenced in a study of metastatic and nonmetastatic thyroid tumors. MiXCR was used by TCRdb to re-call the PCR reads. The table includes about 43,000 clones, around 3.1% detected once. Prior to thyroid surgery, none of the patients had received any treatment. The specimen sequenced was blood. The receptors come from a female donor with papillary thyroid cancer or a benign thyroid nodule (not recorded which). Some clones in this sample may be carry-over from other donors' samples.

This clone has at least ten counts. V usage is TRBV6-1 and J usage is TRBJ2-1; tentatively, D is TRBD1 or TRBD2 (5 bases each). The V and J ends lost 5 bases and 2 bases respectively, with 13 bases between them. From germline, CDR1 is MNHNS and CDR2 SASEGT. The CDR3 extends over 15 amino acids. The CDR3 DNA is TGTGCCAGCAGTTTGTCGCCGGGACCCTACAATGAGCAGTTCTTC. This encodes CASSLSPGPYNEQFF.

This chain links TRBV7-9 with TRBJ2-7; D is ambiguous. The CDR3 extends over 13 amino acids. Germline V gene lookup returns CDR1 SEHNR and CDR2 FQNEAQ (reference sequence). V was shortened by 1 base and J by 5 bases, with 9 bases between the two germline ends. CDR3 loop: CASSLGSNDEQYF. The CDR3 DNA reads TGTGCCAGCAGCTTAGGTAGTAACGACGAGCAGTACTTC.

This clone was seen many times. V is TRBV3-1 and J is TRBJ1-1; perhaps TRBD1 as D (6 bases). Trimming removed 1 base at V and 4 bases at J, with 7 bases between. Germline V gene sequence: CDR1 LGHDT, CDR2 YNNKEL (reference sequence). This CDR3 region has 13 residues. CDR3 DNA sequence: TGTGCCAGCAGCCAAGTAGGGGGCACTGAAGCTTTCTTT. Amino acid sequence: CASSQVGGTEAFF.

This clone turned up a few times. The chain is built from TRBV28 and TRBJ2-1, with 7 bases identical to TRBD1. Trimming removed 5 bases from V and 13 bases from J; junction bases left unmatched: 11. This CDR3 has 13 amino acids. From germline, CDR1 is MDHEN and CDR2 SYDVKM. Here the CDR3 reads CASSPREGQLQFF. For the CDR3, the DNA is TGTGCCAGCAGTCCGAGAGAGGGACAGCTACAGTTCTTC.

In this sample, this clone turned up many times. This sequence joins TRBV20-1 and TRBJ2-1, with a possible D match to TRBD2 (5 bases). This CDR3 spans 13 amino acids. Looked up from germline, CDR1 is DFQATT and CDR2 is SNEGSKA (reference sequence). V lost 6 bases and J lost 3, with 12 bases in between. The DNA of the CDR3 is TGCAGTGCCTTCAGCGGAGACTACAATGAGCAGTTCTTC. It encodes CSAFSGDYNEQFF.

V is TRBV28 and J is TRBJ1-1, with 9 bases that match TRBD1. The CDR3 has 15 residues. Germline V gene lookup returns CDR1 MDHEN and CDR2 SYDVKM. Trimming cost V 7 bases and J 5 bases; bases outside gene matches: 11. The CDR3 is CASNGDRDFGTEAFF. In DNA, the CDR3 is TGTGCCAGCAATGGGGACAGGGATTTCGGGACTGAAGCTTTCTTT. The full variable domain, in which reference TRBV28 and TRBJ1-1 provide the parts outside the CDR3, is DVKVTQSSRYLVKRTGEKVFLECVQDMDHENMFWYRQDPGLGLRLIYFSYDVKMKEKGDIPEGYSVSREKKERFSLILESASTNQTSMYLCASNGDRDFGTEAFFGQGTRLTVV.

This clone was counted only a few times. This chain uses TRBV6-1 with TRBJ2-7; D not resolved. V lost 9 bases and J 4 bases, leaving 16 bases between the germline ends. Germline V gene data show CDR1 as MNHNS and CDR2 as SASEGT. This CDR3 is built from 13 residues. The CDR3 protein is CARGRYGMYEQYF. The DNA of the CDR3 is TGTGCCAGAGGACGGTATGGTATGTACGAGCAGTACTTC.

Many counts were recorded for this clone. The chain is built from TRBV28 and TRBJ2-7; either TRBD1 or TRBD2 may fit D (6 bases each). Per the germline V gene, CDR1 is MDHEN and CDR2 is SYDVKM. This CDR3 has 12 residues. The CDR3 loop reads CVTGAKSYEQYF. CDR3 nucleotides: TGTGTCACGGGGGCCAAGAGCTACGAGCAGTACTTC. Complete variable domain (other parts from reference TRBV28 and TRBJ2-7): DVKVTQSSRYLVKRTGEKVFLECVQDMDHENMFWYRQDPGLGLRLIYFSYDVKMKEKGDIPEGYSVSREKKERFSLILESASTNQTSMYLCVTGAKSYEQYFGPGTRLTVT.

This clone has more than one count but fewer than ten. One end of the junction is discordant with germline, which a read error may explain. DNA for the CDR3: TGTGCCAGCAGCTATCGACAGGGACGCTCCGACAATGAGCAGGTCTTC. Its translation is CASSYRQGRSDNEQVF. This sequence joins TRBV7-9 and TRBJ2-1, with 7 bases that match TRBD1. The CDR3 consists of 16 residues. The germline CDR1 and CDR2 sequences are SEHNR and FQNEAQ (reference sequence).

This sequence joins TRBV7-9 and TRBJ2-2; D is ambiguous. The CDR3 totals 10 residues. Germline V lookup: CDR1 SEHNR, CDR2 FQNEAQ (reference sequence). V was shortened by 5 bases and J by 6 bases, with 1 base between the two germline ends. CDR3 amino acids: CASSAGELFF. The CDR3 nucleotides are TGTGCCAGCAGCGCCGGGGAGCTGTTTTTT. The whole variable domain, remainder taken from reference TRBV7-9 and TRBJ2-2, is DTGVSQNPRHKITKRGQNVTFRCDPISEHNRLYWYRQTLGQGPEFLTYFQNEAQLEKSRLLSDRFSAERPKGSFSTLEIQRTEQGDSAMYLCASSAGELFFGEGSRLTVL.

This clone was counted ten times or more. The chain uses TRBV5-1 and TRBJ2-7, with no clear D. V gave up 3 bases and J gave up 0 bases, with 7 bases separating them. The CDR3 extends over 13 amino acids. CDR1 and CDR2 from the germline V gene are SGHRS and YFSETQ. CDR3 sequence: CASSSATSYEQYF. The CDR3 DNA sequence: TGCGCCAGCAGCTCCGCGACCTCCTACGAGCAGTACTTC.

The table lists this clone with many counts. V usage is TRBV2 and J usage is TRBJ1-2; D ambiguous. V lost 7 bases to trimming and J lost 1 base, with 13 bases between them. Germline lookup yields CDR1 SNHLY and CDR2 FYNNEI. CDR3 length: 14 residues. The CDR3 bases are TGTGCCAGCAAGAAGGAGGGATTTAACTATGGCTACACCTTC. The encoded protein is CASKKEGFNYGYTF.

This clone was seen only a few times. J is TRBJ2-7 and V is TRBV20-1, with D possibly TRBD1 on 6 matching bases. Trimming pared 0 bases from V and 7 bases from J, leaving 16 bases between. CDR1 and CDR2 from the germline V gene are DFQATT and SNEGSKA (reference sequence). The length of the CDR3 is 14 residues. As DNA, the CDR3 is TGCAGTGCTAGAGAGGCAGGGGCGGTTGGAGAGCAGTACTTC. It translates to CSAREAGAVGEQYF.

This clone came up a few times. The chain links TRBV12-3 or TRBV12-4 to TRBJ1-2; D is undetermined. Deletions cut 10 bases from V and 4 bases from J, with 13 bases between. The CDR3 is 12 amino acids. CDR3 in amino acids: CATGPVPYGYTF. As DNA, the CDR3 is TGTGCCACCGGCCCGGTCCCCTATGGCTACACCTTC.

This clone was recorded many times. The V gene is TRBV7-9, the J gene TRBJ1-3; D not resolved. The CDR3 has 11 residues. The germline CDR1 and CDR2 sequences are SEHNR and FQNEAQ (reference sequence). Trimming took off 4 bases at V and 4 bases at J, with 2 bases between the two ends. The CDR3 spells CASSSGNTIYF. CDR3 nucleotide sequence: TGTGCCAGCAGCTCGGGAAACACCATATATTTT. Full variable domain (rest looked up from reference TRBV7-9 and TRBJ1-3): DTGVSQNPRHKITKRGQNVTFRCDPISEHNRLYWYRQTLGQGPEFLTYFQNEAQLEKSRLLSDRFSAERPKGSFSTLEIQRTEQGDSAMYLCASSSGNTIYFGEGSWLTVV.

This clone has a count of ten or more. The V gene is TRBV24-1, the J gene TRBJ2-6; D could derive from TRBD1 or TRBD2 (5 bases each). This CDR3 spans 17 amino acids. CDR1 and CDR2 (germline): KGHDR, SFDVKD. Trimming removed 3 bases from V and 0 bases from J, with 11 bases in between. DNA for the CDR3: TGTGCCACCAGTGATGGGACGGGCCTCTCTGGGGCCAACGTCCTGACTTTC. Its protein product is CATSDGTGLSGANVLTF.

This CDR3 is CASSVPGELFF. DNA for the CDR3: TGTGCCAGCTCGGTACCCGGGGAGCTGTTTTTT. The chain employs TRBV3-1 and TRBJ2-2; D remains ambiguous. CDR1 LGHDT and CDR2 YNNKEL come from the germline V gene (reference sequence). V shed 8 bases and J shed 6 bases, with 7 bases lying between them. The CDR3 extends over 11 amino acids.

The chain couples TRBV6-2 or TRBV6-3 to TRBJ2-2; D is undetermined. The CDR3 has 12 residues. V lost 2 bases, J lost 7 bases, and 5 bases lay in between. Germline V lookup: CDR1 MNHEY, CDR2 SVGEGT. CDR3 amino acids: CASSYLFGELFF. The DNA for the CDR3 is TGTGCCAGCAGTTACCTTTTCGGGGAGCTGTTTTTT.

This clone was seen many times. The CDR3 sequence: CASSRQGEGYTEAFF. Here the CDR3 DNA reads TGCGCCAGCAGTCGACAGGGGGAAGGTTACACTGAAGCTTTCTTT. The genes are TRBV4-1 and TRBJ1-1; TRBD1 agrees at 9 bases. Looked up from germline, CDR1 is MGHRA and CDR2 is YSYEKL. This CDR3 contains 15 residues. J lost 3 bases, V lost 6 bases, and 8 bases had no gene match.

The sample holds many counts of this clone. The genes are TRBV7-2 and TRBJ2-3, with D maybe TRBD1 (5 bases). Germline loops: CDR1 SGHTA, CDR2 FQGNSA. The CDR3 spans 11 residues. V shed 8 bases and J shed 6 bases, with 9 bases lying between them. The CDR3 bases are TGTGCCAGCCAGGGAAGGGATACGCAGTATTTT. This gives the protein CASQGRDTQYF.

As for this clone: The junction does not match germline at one end; this may be a read error. The rearrangement uses TRBV7-2 and TRBJ2-2; D tentatively reads TRBD1 or TRBD2 (6 bases each). This CDR3 region has 16 residues. CDR1 and CDR2 from the germline V gene are SGHTA and FQGNSA. The CDR3 DNA sequence: TGTGCCAGCAGCATTTGTCGGGGGCAGGGCACCGTGGAGCTGTTTTTT. The encoded protein is CASSICRGQGTVELFF.